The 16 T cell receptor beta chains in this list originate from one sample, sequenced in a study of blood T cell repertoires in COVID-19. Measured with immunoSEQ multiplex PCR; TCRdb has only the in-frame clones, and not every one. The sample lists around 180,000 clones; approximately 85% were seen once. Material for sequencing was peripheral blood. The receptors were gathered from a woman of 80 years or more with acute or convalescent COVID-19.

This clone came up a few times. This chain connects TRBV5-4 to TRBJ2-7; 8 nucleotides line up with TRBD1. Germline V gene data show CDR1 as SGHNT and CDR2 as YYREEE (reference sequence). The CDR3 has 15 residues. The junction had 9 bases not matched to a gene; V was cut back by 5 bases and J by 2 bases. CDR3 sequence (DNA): TGTGCCAGCAGGAAAGACAGGGGATTCCCCTACGAGCAGTACTTC. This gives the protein CASRKDRGFPYEQYF.

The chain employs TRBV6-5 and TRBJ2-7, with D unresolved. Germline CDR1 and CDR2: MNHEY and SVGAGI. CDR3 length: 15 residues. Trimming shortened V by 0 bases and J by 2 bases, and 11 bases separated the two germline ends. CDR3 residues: CASSYSSAAAYEQYF. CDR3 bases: TGTGCCAGCAGTTACTCGTCGGCGGCAGCCTACGAGCAGTACTTC.

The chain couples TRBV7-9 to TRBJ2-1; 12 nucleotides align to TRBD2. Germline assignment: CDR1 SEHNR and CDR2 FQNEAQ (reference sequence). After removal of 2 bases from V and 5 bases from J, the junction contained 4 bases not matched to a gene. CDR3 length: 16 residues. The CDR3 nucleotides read TGTGCCAGCAGCTTATCCACTAGCGGGGGGAACAATGAGCAGTTCTTC. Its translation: CASSLSTSGGNNEQFF. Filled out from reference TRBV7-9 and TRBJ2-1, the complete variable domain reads DTGVSQNPRHKITKRGQNVTFRCDPISEHNRLYWYRQTLGQGPEFLTYFQNEAQLEKSRLLSDRFSAERPKGSFSTLEIQRTEQGDSAMYLCASSLSTSGGNNEQFFGPGTRLTVL.

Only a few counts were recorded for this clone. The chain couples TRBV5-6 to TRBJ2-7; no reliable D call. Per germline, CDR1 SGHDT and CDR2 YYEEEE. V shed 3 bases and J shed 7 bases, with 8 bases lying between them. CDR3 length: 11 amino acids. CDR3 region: CASSSQSEQYF. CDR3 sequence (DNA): TGTGCCAGCAGCTCTCAGTCGGAGCAGTACTTC.

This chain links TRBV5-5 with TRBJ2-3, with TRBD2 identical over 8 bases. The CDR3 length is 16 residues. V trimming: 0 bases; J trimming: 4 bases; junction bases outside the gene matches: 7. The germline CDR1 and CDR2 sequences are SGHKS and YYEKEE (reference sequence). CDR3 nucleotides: TGTGCCAGCAGCTTGGCCGGGAGCGGGAGCGCAGATACGCAGTATTTT. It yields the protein CASSLAGSGSADTQYF.

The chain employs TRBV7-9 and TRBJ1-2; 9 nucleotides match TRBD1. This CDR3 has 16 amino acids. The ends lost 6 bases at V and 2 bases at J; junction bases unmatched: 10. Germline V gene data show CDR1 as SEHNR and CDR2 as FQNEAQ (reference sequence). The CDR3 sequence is CASRPAGTGKNYGYTF. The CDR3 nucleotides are TGTGCCAGCAGACCCGCCGGGACAGGGAAGAACTATGGCTACACCTTC.

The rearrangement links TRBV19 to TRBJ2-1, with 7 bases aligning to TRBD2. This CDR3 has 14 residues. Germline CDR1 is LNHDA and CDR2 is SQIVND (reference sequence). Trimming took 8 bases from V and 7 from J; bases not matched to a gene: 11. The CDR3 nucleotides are TGTGCCAGTGAGAACCACGGACTAGTGAATGAGCAGTTCTTC. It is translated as CASENHGLVNEQFF.

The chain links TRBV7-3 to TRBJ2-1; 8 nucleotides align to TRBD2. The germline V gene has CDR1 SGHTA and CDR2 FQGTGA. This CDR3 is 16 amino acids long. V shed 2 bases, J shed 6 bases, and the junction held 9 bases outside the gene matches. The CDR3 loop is CASSLESSGRGNEQFF. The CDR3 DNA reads TGTGCCAGCAGCTTAGAGTCCAGCGGGAGAGGCAATGAGCAGTTCTTC.

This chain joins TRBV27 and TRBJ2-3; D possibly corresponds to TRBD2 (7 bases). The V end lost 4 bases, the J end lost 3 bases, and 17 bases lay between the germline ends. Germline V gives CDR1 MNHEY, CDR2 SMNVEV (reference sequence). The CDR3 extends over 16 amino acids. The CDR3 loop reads CASSSGDQRDTDTQYF. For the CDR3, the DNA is TGTGCCAGCAGTTCAGGGGATCAGCGGGATACAGATACGCAGTATTTT.

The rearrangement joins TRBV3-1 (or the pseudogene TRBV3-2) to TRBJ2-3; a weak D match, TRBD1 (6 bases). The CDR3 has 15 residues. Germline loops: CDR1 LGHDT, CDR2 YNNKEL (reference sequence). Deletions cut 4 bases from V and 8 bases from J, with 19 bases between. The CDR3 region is CASSLPSDRLGTQYF. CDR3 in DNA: TGTGCCAGCAGCCTACCCTCAGACAGGCTGGGTACGCAGTATTTT.

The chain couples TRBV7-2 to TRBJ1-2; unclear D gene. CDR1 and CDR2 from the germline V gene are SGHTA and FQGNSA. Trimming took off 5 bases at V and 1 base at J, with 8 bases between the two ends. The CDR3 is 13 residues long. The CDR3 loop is CASSAQVNYGYTF. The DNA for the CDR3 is TGTGCCAGCAGCGCCCAGGTTAACTATGGCTACACCTTC.

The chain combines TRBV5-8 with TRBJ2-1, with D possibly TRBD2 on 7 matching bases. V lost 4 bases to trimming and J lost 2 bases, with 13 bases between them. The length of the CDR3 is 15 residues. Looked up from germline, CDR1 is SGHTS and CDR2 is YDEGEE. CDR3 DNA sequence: TGTGCCAGCAGCCCGGTGCGGGGGCCCTACAATGAGCAGTTCTTC. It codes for CASSPVRGPYNEQFF.

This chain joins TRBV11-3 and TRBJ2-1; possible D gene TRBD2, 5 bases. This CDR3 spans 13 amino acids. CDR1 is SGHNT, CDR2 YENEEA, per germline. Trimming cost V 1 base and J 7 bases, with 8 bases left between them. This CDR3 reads CASSLGERNEQFF. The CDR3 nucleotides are TGTGCCAGCAGCTTAGGGGAGAGAAATGAGCAGTTCTTC.

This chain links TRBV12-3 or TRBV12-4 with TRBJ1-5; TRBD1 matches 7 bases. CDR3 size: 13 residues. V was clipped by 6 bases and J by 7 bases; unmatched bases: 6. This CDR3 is CASSPTGNQPQHF. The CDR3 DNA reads TGTGCCAGCAGCCCGACAGGGAACCAGCCCCAGCATTTT.

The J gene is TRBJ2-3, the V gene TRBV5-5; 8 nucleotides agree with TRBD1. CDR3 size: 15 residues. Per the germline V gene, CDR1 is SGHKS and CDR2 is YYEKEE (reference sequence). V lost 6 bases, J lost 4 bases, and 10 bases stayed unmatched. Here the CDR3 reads CASNSKGTGSDTQYF. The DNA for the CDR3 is TGTGCCAGCAACTCGAAGGGGACAGGCTCAGATACGCAGTATTTT.

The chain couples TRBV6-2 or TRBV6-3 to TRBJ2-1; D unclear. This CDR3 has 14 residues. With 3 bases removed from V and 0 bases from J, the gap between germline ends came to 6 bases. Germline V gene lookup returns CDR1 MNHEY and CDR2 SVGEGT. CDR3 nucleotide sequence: TGTGCCAGCAGTTATTCGAGCTCCTACAATGAGCAGTTCTTC. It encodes CASSYSSSYNEQFF.